This is a list of T cell receptor beta chains from one sample in a study of blood T cell repertoires in COVID-19. Libraries were prepared by immunoSEQ multiplex PCR; TCRdb keeps only in-frame clonotypes and omits some of them. In the table there are roughly 200,000 clones, roughly nine tenths of which are singletons. The sequenced sample was PBMCs or T cells enriched from blood (not recorded which). Every receptor here comes from a woman between 50 and 59 years old in a cohort exposed to, infected with or recovered from COVID-19 (not recorded which). Both conserved end residues are part of each CDR3.

CDR3,V
CASTKQGADGYTF,TRBV2
CASSPRGQVNQPQHF,TRBV18
CASSHETQQYF,TRBV23-1
CASSSVGGATGELFF,TRBV11-2
CASSQMTTETQYF,TRBV3-1/TRBV3-2
CASSQDHWAALGYTF,TRBV14
CASSYGGEEETQYF,TRBV6-2/TRBV6-3
CASSFGGQGIGYTF,TRBV7-9
CASSQLQTQYF,TRBV3-1/TRBV3-2
CASTIGTGRTGELFF,TRBV5-1
CASSAPGTGKAFF,TRBV9
CASSLTGDGVSPLHF,TRBV5-4
CATSASRVGRAGELFF,TRBV24-1
CASSRIEGFGNTIYF,TRBV7-9
CASSLRSGGYTF,TRBV13
CASSLRVAGEIEKLFF,TRBV4-3
CASSLDGSGPTNEQFF,TRBV5-1
CASSQVLRGGLRNEQFF,TRBV3-1/TRBV3-2
CASSLRGGASYEQYF,TRBV7-2
CASSEVVGRGKGYTF,TRBV6-1
CASTSRGGRNTEAFF,TRBV2
CASSYPQGHLYNEQFF,TRBV6-2/TRBV6-3
CASSMTSGGSNTQYF,TRBV19
CATSRDQVLPEAFF,TRBV15
CASTWGGNTEAFF,TRBV28
CASSLWGQGAEKLFF,TRBV5-5
CASSWRSSGGGGDTQYF,TRBV5-4
CASSPDRGLTNYGYTF,TRBV27
CASSLSWARETKAFF,TRBV7-2
CASRLEKRGDTQYF,TRBV5-1
CASSYLTGAYEQYF,TRBV6-2/TRBV6-3
CASSLGSTYEQYF,TRBV5-6
CASSPPQGATEAFF,TRBV18
CASSQNQADTQYF,TRBV14
CASSRGLAGNTDTQYF,TRBV5-4
CASSLFQGDYEQYF,TRBV5-4
CASSHHSGYTF,TRBV4-2
CASRDRGKPNTGELFF,TRBV2
CASSQDLIQPQHF,TRBV4-3
CASSYSAGGGYTF,TRBV6-5
CASSILSGANVLTF,TRBV19
CASRGVKTEAFF,TRBV19
CSVVRARGNTEAFF,TRBV29-1
CASSVGGGQERQYF,TRBV2
CASSQTGRENYGYTF,TRBV4-1
CASSLTGGAGGYTF,TRBV4-3
CASSLDRGPKNEQYF,TRBV7-2
CASSTGQGEKLFF,TRBV12-3/TRBV12-4
CAISEGTAGNNSPLHF,TRBV10-3
CASSWMGLAKNIQYF,TRBV7-2
CSVQTWTGGSSEAFF,TRBV29-1
CASSGVSGGAHYGYTF,TRBV27
CAISHYRDEQFF,TRBV10-3
CASSSGRGYGYTF,TRBV12-3/TRBV12-4
CASSLYPPDTSYNSPLHF,TRBV7-2
CASSPGWEQFF,TRBV6-2/TRBV6-3
CASSTRPGSTNEKLFF,TRBV5-4
CAISEEGQNSPLHF,TRBV10-3
CASSISGGYEQFF,TRBV19
CASSSVTADSPLHF,TRBV3-1/TRBV3-2